This TCR beta chain stems from a study of blood T cell repertoires in COVID-19. Some clones are missing from TCRdb's copy, which holds only in-frame ones; the method was immunoSEQ multiplex PCR. The sample records under 150,000 clones, approximately 79% being singletons. The ends were cut back, 4 bases at V and 2 bases at J, with 11 bases in the middle. The CDR3 covers 13 residues. Germline CDR1 reads GTSNPN; CDR2 reads SVGIG (reference sequence). This TCR came from a man aged 50-59 years with active or convalescent COVID-19. The rearrangement joins TRBV30 to TRBJ1-1; D is unresolved. The sequencing input was peripheral blood. Here the CDR3 DNA reads TGTGCCTGGAACTATGGCGACAACACTGAAGCTTTCTTT. This gives the protein CAWNYGDNTEAFF.